This TCR beta chain was documented in a study of blood T cell repertoires in COVID-19. Study background: Whether acute or convalescent, the COVID-19 samples came from the United States, Italy and Spain. Sample material is recorded as cDNA or gDNA derived from T cells, B-cell-depleted T cells, or PBMCs.

How the authors handled the data: Reference gene primer amplification in the assay estimated nucleated cell counts. This table comes from immunoSEQ multiplex PCR, and its TCRdb copy is limited to in-frame clones, with some not included. V and J calls and clone size are those listed in that table; D and trimming were worked out from the DNA. The table lists roughly 52,000 clones, more than 70% of them singletons, with under 30% in the top ten. The CDR3 contains 16 residues. Germline CDR1 SNHLY, CDR2 FYNNEI. V shed 4 bases and J shed 7 bases, with 17 bases lying between them. The clonotype was recovered from a woman older than 75 with acute or convalescent COVID-19. Material: peripheral blood. V is TRBV2 and J is TRBJ1-6; D may be TRBD1 (6 bases). In nucleotides, the CDR3 is TGTGCCAGCAGTGTCGCATACGGACAGCTAAATTCACCCCTCCACTTT. Translating gives CASSVAYGQLNSPLHF.